This T cell receptor (beta chain) was profiled in a study of blood T cell repertoires in COVID-19. Study-level information: Specimens from acute and convalescent COVID-19 originated in the United States, Italy and Spain. The analysed material was cDNA or gDNA that came from T cells, B-cell-depleted T cells, or PBMCs.

CDR1 is LGHDT, CDR2 YNNKEL, per germline (reference sequence). V shed 4 bases, J shed 6 bases, and the junction held 4 bases outside the gene matches. This CDR3 contains 13 residues. Original data processing: The assay estimated nucleated cells by amplifying reference gene primers. Libraries were prepared by immunoSEQ multiplex PCR; TCRdb keeps only in-frame clonotypes and omits some of them. That table is the source of V, J and clone size, and D and trimming were worked out from the DNA. This table has roughly 250,000 clones, around 82% appearing once. The TCR originated in a woman aged 80 or over with active or convalescent COVID-19. The chain links TRBV3-1 (or the pseudogene TRBV3-2) to TRBJ2-7, with 9 bases lining up with TRBD1. Sequencing input: peripheral blood. In DNA, the CDR3 is TGTGCCAGCAGCCGGGACAGGGTAGGCGAGCAGTACTTC. Translated, it gives CASSRDRVGEQYF.